These 23 T cell receptor beta chains originate from one sample sequenced in a study of early T cells in non-severe SARS-CoV-2 infection. TCRdb re-derived calls from the 5' RACE reads in MiXCR, one entry per CDR3 protein. The table records approximately 70,000 distinct CDR3 sequences, 10% to 12% of them present only once. The material sequenced was whole blood, taken at baseline. These receptors were obtained from an adult who was a healthcare worker with PCR-confirmed SARS-CoV-2 infection or an uninfected control (not recorded which).

This clonotype has more than one count but fewer than ten. The J gene is TRBJ2-5, the V gene TRBV20-1, with 10 bases that match TRBD2. In germline, CDR1 is DFQATT, CDR2 SNEGSKA (reference sequence). The CDR3 covers 16 residues. The ends lost 6 bases at V and 0 bases at J; junction bases unmatched: 10. The CDR3 region has the DNA TGCAGTGCCCTAGGACTAGCGGCTAGGTACCAAGAGACCCAGTACTTC. This encodes CSALGLAARYQETQYF.

This clonotype was detected only a few times. The chain carries TRBV2 and TRBJ2-3; D unclear. Germline lookup yields CDR1 SNHLY and CDR2 FYNNEI. The length of the CDR3 is 16 residues. The V and J ends lost 2 bases and 5 bases respectively, with 17 bases between them. The CDR3 sequence: CASSESNLPLGDTQYF. The CDR3 nucleotides are TGTGCCAGCAGTGAAAGTAACCTCCCGCTCGGAGATACGCAGTATTTT.

This clonotype has at least ten counts. The chain joins TRBV4-3 to TRBJ2-7; possible D gene TRBD1, 5 bases. V was pared by 1 base and J by 6 bases, with 16 bases between. CDR3 length: 15 residues. Germline CDR1 reads LGHNA; CDR2 reads YSLEER. The CDR3 reads CASSQVVQGPGEQYF. In nucleotides, the CDR3 is TGCGCCAGCAGCCAAGTCGTCCAGGGTCCGGGCGAGCAGTACTTC.

The chain links TRBV19 to TRBJ1-5, with 12 bases identical to TRBD1. Germline V gene lookup returns CDR1 LNHDA and CDR2 SQIVND (reference sequence). V dropped 3 bases and J dropped 7; count of bases not matched to a gene: 7. The CDR3 is 16 amino acids. The DNA of the CDR3 is TGTGCCAGTAGTATTCCGGGACAGGGGGCGAAACAGCCCCAGCATTTT. Translation: CASSIPGQGAKQPQHF.

This clonotype was picked up a small number of times. The gene calls are TRBV27 and TRBJ2-1; D unresolved. Trimming took 4 bases from V and 5 from J, leaving 12 bases between them. The CDR3 is 14 amino acids. Germline V CDR1 and CDR2: MNHEY, SMNVEV (reference sequence). The CDR3 region is CASSSGSHNNEQFF. As DNA, the CDR3 is TGTGCCAGCAGTTCCGGGTCCCATAACAATGAGCAGTTCTTC.

This clonotype was detected a few times. The chain recombines TRBV4-2 with TRBJ2-7; 10 nucleotides align to TRBD1. The J segment lost 4 bases and the V segment lost 1 base, leaving 19 bases of the junction unmatched. Germline assignment: CDR1 LGHNA and CDR2 YNFKEQ. This CDR3 is 20 amino acids long. The CDR3 spells CASSQVPGQGRSLGLYEQYF. For the CDR3, the DNA is TGTGCCAGCAGCCAAGTACCGGGACAGGGGCGCTCCTTGGGGCTTTACGAGCAGTACTTC.

This clonotype was found many times. This chain uses TRBV12-3 or TRBV12-4 with TRBJ1-6; unclear D gene. Between the trimmed V and J ends, which lost 3 bases and 8 bases, there was a span of 5 bases. The length of the CDR3 is 12 residues. The CDR3 is CASSFRDSPLHF. In DNA, the CDR3 is TGTGCCAGCAGTTTTCGGGATTCACCCCTCCACTTT.

This sequence joins TRBV7-3 and TRBJ2-3, with 7 bases aligning to TRBD1. The J segment lost 0 bases and the V segment lost 2 bases, leaving 2 bases of the junction unmatched. This CDR3 is 15 amino acids long. The V gene's germline CDR1 is SGHTA and CDR2 FQGTGA. CDR3 coding DNA: TGTGCCAGCAGCTTAGACAGGGCTAGCACAGATACGCAGTATTTT. Its protein is CASSLDRASTDTQYF.

This clonotype was picked up many times. This chain's CDR3 is CSAVSGSSYEQYF. For the CDR3, the DNA is TGCAGTGCTGTTAGCGGGTCTTCCTACGAGCAGTACTTC. The genes are TRBV20-1 and TRBJ2-7; 7 nucleotides align to TRBD2. The CDR3 spans 13 residues. V shed 5 bases, J shed 1 base, and the junction held 5 bases outside the gene matches. Germline V lookup: CDR1 DFQATT, CDR2 SNEGSKA (reference sequence).

J is TRBJ1-1 and V is TRBV29-1; tentatively, D is TRBD1 (6 bases). With 7 bases removed from V and 1 base from J, the gap between germline ends came to 10 bases. Per the germline V gene, CDR1 is SQVTM and CDR2 is ANQGSEA. This CDR3 is 12 amino acids long. This CDR3 reads CSASQGNTEAFF. CDR3 in DNA: TGCAGCGCTTCACAGGGGAACACTGAAGCTTTCTTT.

The sample holds many counts of this clonotype. V is TRBV10-2 and J is TRBJ1-1, with D unresolved. This CDR3 has 14 amino acids. CDR1 is WSHSY, CDR2 SAAADI, per germline. The V gene lost 3 bases and the J gene lost 3 bases, with 11 bases spanning the gap. The CDR3: CASSENGVDTEAFF. CDR3 coding DNA: TGCGCCAGCAGTGAAAATGGGGTAGACACTGAAGCTTTCTTT.

There are many counts of this clonotype. V and J are TRBV7-2 and TRBJ1-2; 10 bases map to TRBD1. The CDR3 sequence is 15 residues long. The germline V gene has CDR1 SGHTA and CDR2 FQGNSA. V was pared by 3 bases and J by 7 bases, with 8 bases of the junction left unmatched. CDR3 coding DNA: TGTGCCAGCAGCTTTGGGACAGGGGCGCAGGTTGGCTACACCTTC. This codes for CASSFGTGAQVGYTF.

This clonotype was seen repeatedly, ten times or more. The chain couples TRBV9 to TRBJ2-3, with 8 bases that match TRBD2. Looked up from germline, CDR1 is SGDLS and CDR2 is YYNGEE. The ends lost 0 bases at V and 5 bases at J; junction bases unmatched: 5. The CDR3 has 15 residues. CDR3 protein: CASSVDGTRVDTQYF. DNA for the CDR3: TGTGCCAGCAGCGTAGATGGGACTAGAGTAGATACGCAGTATTTT.

This clonotype was picked up a small number of times. The chain uses TRBV20-1 and TRBJ2-5, with D maybe TRBD2 (5 bases). Germline CDR1 is DFQATT and CDR2 is SNEGSKA (reference sequence). CDR3 size: 15 residues. V lost 3 bases to trimming and J lost 0 bases, with 14 bases between them. CDR3 DNA sequence: TGCAGTGCTAGTCCCCCGGACTGGTACCAAGAGACCCAGTACTTC. Its translation is CSASPPDWYQETQYF.

This clonotype was found many times. This chain joins TRBV6-2 or TRBV6-3 and TRBJ1-6; the D is unclear. The V gene's germline CDR1 is MNHEY and CDR2 SVGEGT. Trimming cost V 4 bases and J 0 bases, with 10 bases left between them. The length of the CDR3 is 16 residues. CDR3 sequence: CASSSNIISYNSPLHF. The CDR3 nucleotides are TGTGCCAGCAGTTCGAACATCATCTCCTATAATTCACCCCTCCACTTT.

The chain couples TRBV19 to TRBJ1-4; D uncertain. The CDR3 totals 15 residues. CDR1 is LNHDA, CDR2 SQIVND, per germline (reference sequence). Deletions cut 7 bases from V and 2 bases from J, with 14 bases between. The CDR3 nucleotides are TGTGCCAGTAAACGGGTGGAGATTACTAATGAAAAACTGTTTTTT. Translating gives CASKRVEITNEKLFF.

The genes are TRBV11-2 and TRBJ2-1, with no clear D. CDR1 SGHAT and CDR2 FQNNGV come from the germline V gene. The V and J ends lost 5 bases and 7 bases respectively, with 9 bases between them. The CDR3 extends over 12 amino acids. This CDR3 reads CASSRYLNEQFF. CDR3 in DNA: TGTGCCAGCAGCAGATACTTGAATGAGCAGTTCTTC.

This CDR3 is CASSHTNTEAFF. In DNA form, the CDR3 reads TGTGCCAGCAGCCACACGAACACTGAAGCTTTCTTT. The rearrangement uses TRBV7-9 and TRBJ1-1; D unresolved. V gave up 5 bases and J gave up 1 base, with 5 bases separating them. This CDR3 has 12 amino acids. The germline V gene encodes CDR1 SEHNR and CDR2 FQNEAQ (reference sequence).

The V gene is TRBV4-3, the J gene TRBJ2-1, with 9 bases identical to TRBD2. The germline CDR1 and CDR2 sequences are LGHNA and YSLEER. The CDR3 loop spans 17 amino acids. V shed 0 bases and J 4 bases; nucleotides not matched to a gene: 7. The DNA for the CDR3 is TGCGCCAGCAGCCAAGATCGGCCTAGCGGGGAGTACAATGAGCAGTTCTTC. Encoded protein: CASSQDRPSGEYNEQFF.

The sample holds a few counts of this clonotype. The V and J genes are TRBV5-1 and TRBJ1-2; the D is unclear. V lost 0 bases to trimming and J lost 4 bases, with 13 bases between them. CDR3 length equals 15 residues. Germline CDR1 reads SGHRS; CDR2 reads YFSETQ. The CDR3 DNA reads as TGCGCCAGCAGCTTGGACGGCACCATCAGCTATGGCTACACCTTC. Its protein is CASSLDGTISYGYTF.

The sample holds a few counts of this clonotype. The J gene is TRBJ2-5, the V gene TRBV20-1; D is undetermined. Germline-derived CDR1 and CDR2 are DFQATT and SNEGSKA (reference sequence). The CDR3 extends over 12 amino acids. Trimming left V 3 bases short and J 5 bases short, with 10 bases between. The CDR3 sequence: CSARLDFETQYF. The CDR3 nucleotides read TGCAGTGCTAGGTTAGACTTTGAGACCCAGTACTTC.

The V gene is TRBV5-1, the J gene TRBJ2-3; D possibly matches TRBD1 or TRBD2 (5 bases each). Per the germline V gene, CDR1 is SGHRS and CDR2 is YFSETQ. The V and J ends lost 0 bases and 2 bases respectively, with 10 bases between them. CDR3 length: 15 residues. The CDR3 DNA is TGCGCCAGCAGCTTGGACGGGGCTAACACAGATACGCAGTATTTT. Residues: CASSLDGANTDTQYF. The entire variable domain, with the rest obtained from reference TRBV5-1 and TRBJ2-3, is as follows: KAGVTQTPRYLIKTRGQQVTLSCSPISGHRSVSWYQQTPGQGLQFLFEYFSETQRNKGNFPGRFSGRQFSNSRSEMNVSTLELGDSALYLCASSLDGANTDTQYFGPGTRLTVL.

Many counts were recorded for this clonotype. This chain joins TRBV28 and TRBJ2-3, with TRBD2 identical over 8 bases. The junction had 6 bases not matched to a gene; V was cut back by 3 bases and J by 4 bases. The CDR3 contains 15 residues. Germline V CDR1 and CDR2: MDHEN, SYDVKM. This CDR3 is CASSFPGGGADTQYF. For the CDR3, the DNA is TGTGCCAGCAGTTTCCCGGGAGGGGGGGCAGATACGCAGTATTTT.